Reported below is one T cell receptor beta chain. This sample is drawn from a study of blood T cell repertoires in COVID-19. Across the study: Sites across the United States, Italy and Spain contributed samples from acute and convalescent COVID-19. The cDNA or gDNA used as material had been derived from T cells, B-cell-depleted T cells, or PBMCs.

Clones were sequenced by immunoSEQ multiplex PCR, and TCRdb holds only the in-frame ones, with some missing. The table lists 160,000 or so clones, approximately 90% of them singletons. This CDR3 is built from 13 residues. V was trimmed by 6 bases and J by 4 bases, leaving 12 bases between them. Per germline, CDR1 SNHLY and CDR2 FYNNEI. Sequencing was done on a sample of peripheral blood. This TCR came from a man younger than 35 with acute or convalescent COVID-19. The V call is TRBV2, the J call TRBJ1-1; no clear D gene. The CDR3 here is CASSGQAGTEAFF. DNA of the CDR3: TGTGCCAGCAGCGGGCAGGCGGGCACTGAAGCTTTCTTT.